This T cell receptor beta chain was sequenced for a study of blood T cell repertoires in COVID-19. Study as a whole: Spain, Italy and the United States supplied samples that represented acute and convalescent COVID-19. In each case, the material was cDNA or gDNA derived from T cells, B-cell-depleted T cells, or PBMCs.

Original data processing: Amplification with reference gene primers provided the estimates of nucleated cell counts. Some clones are missing from TCRdb's copy, which holds only in-frame ones; the method was immunoSEQ multiplex PCR. V, J and clone size are those of that table, while D and trimming were read from the DNA. Of about 270,000 clones in the sample, about 89% were seen once. The sequence was collected from a middle-aged man with active or convalescent COVID-19. Sequenced sample: peripheral blood.

The CDR3 nucleotides read TGCACCAGCAGGGGCAGGAGCACAGATACGCAGTATTTT. Translated, it gives CTSRGRSTDTQYF. The chain has TRBV1 and TRBJ2-3; the D segment call TRBD1 is taken from the table without a DNA check. TRBV1 is recorded as a pseudogene. The CDR3 contains 13 residues.